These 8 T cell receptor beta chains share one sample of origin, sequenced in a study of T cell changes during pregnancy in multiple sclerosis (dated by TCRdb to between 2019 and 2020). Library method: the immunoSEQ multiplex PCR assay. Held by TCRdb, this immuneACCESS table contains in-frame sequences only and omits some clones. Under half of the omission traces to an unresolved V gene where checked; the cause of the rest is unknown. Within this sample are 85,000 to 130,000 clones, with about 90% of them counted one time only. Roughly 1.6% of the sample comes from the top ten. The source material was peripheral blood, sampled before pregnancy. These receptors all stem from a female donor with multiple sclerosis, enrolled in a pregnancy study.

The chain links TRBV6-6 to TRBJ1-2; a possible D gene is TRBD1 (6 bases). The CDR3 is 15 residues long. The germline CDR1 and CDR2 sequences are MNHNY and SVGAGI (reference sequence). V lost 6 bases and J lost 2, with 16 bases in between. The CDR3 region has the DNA TGTGCCAGCAGCCACACCGCCGGACAGAACTATGGCTACACCTTC. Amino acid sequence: CASSHTAGQNYGYTF.

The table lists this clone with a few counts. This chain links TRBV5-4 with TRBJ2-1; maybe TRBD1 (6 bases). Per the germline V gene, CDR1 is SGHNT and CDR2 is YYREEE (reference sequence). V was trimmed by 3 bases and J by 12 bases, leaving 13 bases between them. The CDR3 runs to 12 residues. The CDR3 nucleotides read TGTGCCAGCAGCTACACCGGGACACGGCAGTTCTTC. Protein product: CASSYTGTRQFF.

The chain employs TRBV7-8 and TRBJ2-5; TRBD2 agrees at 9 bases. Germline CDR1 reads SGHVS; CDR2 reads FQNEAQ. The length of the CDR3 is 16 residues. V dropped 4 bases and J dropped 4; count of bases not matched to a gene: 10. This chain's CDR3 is CASSSRPAGGGETQYF. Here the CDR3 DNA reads TGTGCCAGCAGCTCCCGGCCAGCGGGGGGCGGAGAGACCCAGTACTTC.

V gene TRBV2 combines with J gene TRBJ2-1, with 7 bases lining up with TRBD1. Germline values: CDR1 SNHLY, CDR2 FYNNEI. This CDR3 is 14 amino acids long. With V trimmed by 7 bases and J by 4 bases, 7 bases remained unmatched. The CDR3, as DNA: TGTGCCAGCACGACAGGGTTCGGATACAATGAGCAGTTCTTC. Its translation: CASTTGFGYNEQFF.

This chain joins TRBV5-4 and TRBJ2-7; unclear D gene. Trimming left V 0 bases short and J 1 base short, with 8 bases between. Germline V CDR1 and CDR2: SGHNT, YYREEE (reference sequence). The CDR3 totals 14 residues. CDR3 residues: CASSLVGPSYEQYF. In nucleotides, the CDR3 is TGTGCCAGCAGCTTGGTTGGGCCTTCCTACGAGCAGTACTTC.

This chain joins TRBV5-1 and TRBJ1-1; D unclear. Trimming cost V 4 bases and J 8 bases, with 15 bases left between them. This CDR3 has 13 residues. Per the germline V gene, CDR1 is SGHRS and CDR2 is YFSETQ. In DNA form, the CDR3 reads TGCGCCAGCAGCCTGAGTTCCGGGGAAGAAGCTTTCTTT. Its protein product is CASSLSSGEEAFF. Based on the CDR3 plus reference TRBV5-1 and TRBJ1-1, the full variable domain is KAGVTQTPRYLIKTRGQQVTLSCSPISGHRSVSWYQQTPGQGLQFLFEYFSETQRNKGNFPGRFSGRQFSNSRSEMNVSTLELGDSALYLCASSLSSGEEAFFGQGTRLTVV.

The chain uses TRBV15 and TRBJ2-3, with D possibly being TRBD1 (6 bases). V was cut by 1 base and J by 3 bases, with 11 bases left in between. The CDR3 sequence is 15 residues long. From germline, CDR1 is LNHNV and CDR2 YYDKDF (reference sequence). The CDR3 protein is CATSRVARGTDTQYF. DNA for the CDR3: TGTGCCACCAGCAGAGTCGCCAGGGGTACAGATACGCAGTATTTT.

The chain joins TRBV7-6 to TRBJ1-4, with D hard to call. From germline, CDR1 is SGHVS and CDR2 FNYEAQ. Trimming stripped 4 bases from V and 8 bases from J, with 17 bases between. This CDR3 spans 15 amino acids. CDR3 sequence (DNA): TGTGCCAGCAGCTCAGCCCGGGAGATGGTCGAAAAACTGTTTTTT. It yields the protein CASSSAREMVEKLFF. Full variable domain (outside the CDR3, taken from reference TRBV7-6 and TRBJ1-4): GAGVSQSPRYKVTKRGQDVALRCDPISGHVSLYWYRQALGQGPEFLTYFNYEAQQDKSGLPNDRFSAERPEGSISTLTIQRTEQRDSAMYRCASSSAREMVEKLFFGSGTQLSVL.